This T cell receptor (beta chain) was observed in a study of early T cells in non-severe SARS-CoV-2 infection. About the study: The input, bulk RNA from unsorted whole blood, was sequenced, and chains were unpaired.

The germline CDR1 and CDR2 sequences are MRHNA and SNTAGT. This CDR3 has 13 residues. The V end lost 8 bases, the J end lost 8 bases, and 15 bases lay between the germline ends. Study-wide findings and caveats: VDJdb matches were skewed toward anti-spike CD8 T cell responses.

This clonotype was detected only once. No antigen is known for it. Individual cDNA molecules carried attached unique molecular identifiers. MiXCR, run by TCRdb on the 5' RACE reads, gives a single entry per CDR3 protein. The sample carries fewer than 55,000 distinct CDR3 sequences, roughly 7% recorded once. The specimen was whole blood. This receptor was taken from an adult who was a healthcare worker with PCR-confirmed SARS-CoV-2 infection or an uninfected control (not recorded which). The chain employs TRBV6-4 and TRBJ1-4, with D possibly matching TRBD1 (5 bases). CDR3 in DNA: TGTGCCAGCCCCCCCGGGGCGCACGAAAAACTGTTTTTT. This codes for CASPPGAHEKLFF.